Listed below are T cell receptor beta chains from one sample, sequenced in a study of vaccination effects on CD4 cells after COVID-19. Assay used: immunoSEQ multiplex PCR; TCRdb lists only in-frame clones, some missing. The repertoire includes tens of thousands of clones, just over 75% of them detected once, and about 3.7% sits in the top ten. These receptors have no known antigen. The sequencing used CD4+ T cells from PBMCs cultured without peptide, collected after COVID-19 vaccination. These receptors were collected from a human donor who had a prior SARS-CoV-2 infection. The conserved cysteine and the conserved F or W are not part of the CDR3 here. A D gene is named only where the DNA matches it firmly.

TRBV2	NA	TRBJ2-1	ASSELGVGGYYNEQF
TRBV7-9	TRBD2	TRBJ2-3	ASSLAPGLASTDTQY
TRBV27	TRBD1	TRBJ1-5	ASSLLGTGGNQPQH
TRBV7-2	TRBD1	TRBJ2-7	ASSPRRDRGFYEQY
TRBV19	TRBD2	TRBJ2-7	ASSRKTTSGSGEQY
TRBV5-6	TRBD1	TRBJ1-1	ASSVPGQGILSAF
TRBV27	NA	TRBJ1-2	ASSFRGGYGYT
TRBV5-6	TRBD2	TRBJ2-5	ASSRVAGVLETQY
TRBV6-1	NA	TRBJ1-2	ASSEGAANNYGYT
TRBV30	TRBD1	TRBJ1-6	AGGQGSAYRSPLH
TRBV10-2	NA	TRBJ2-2	ASSDLGAGELF
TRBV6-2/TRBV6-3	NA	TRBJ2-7	ASSYSWRSYEQY
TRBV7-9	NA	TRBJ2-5	ASTPARVETQY
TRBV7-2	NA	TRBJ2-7	ASSFVGAEQY
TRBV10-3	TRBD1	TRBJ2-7	AISAGQGGRSYEQY
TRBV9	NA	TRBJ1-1	ASSAHEGPYTEAF
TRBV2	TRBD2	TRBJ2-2	ASSTSGRYTGELF
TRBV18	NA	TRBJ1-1	ASSPGRLNTEAF
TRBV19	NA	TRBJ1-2	ASSIPTSEAGYT
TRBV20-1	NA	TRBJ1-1	SAGGYTEAF
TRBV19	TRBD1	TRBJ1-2	ASSSGTAGNYGYT
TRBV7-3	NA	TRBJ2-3	ASSLRDWGTDTQY
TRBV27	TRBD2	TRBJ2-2	ASSRLAGGPPNTGELF
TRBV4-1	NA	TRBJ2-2	ASSQVTGTNTGELF
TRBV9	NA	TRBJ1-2	ASSVGPGSINYGYT
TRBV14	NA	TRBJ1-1	ARTEIMNTEAF
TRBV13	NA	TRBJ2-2	ASSPRVRGTGELF
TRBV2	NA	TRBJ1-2	ASSGHEDGYT
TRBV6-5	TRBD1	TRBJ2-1	ASSTTGGTRV
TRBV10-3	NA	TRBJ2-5	AISGRDREETQY
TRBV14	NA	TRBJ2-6	ASSRAGGRPRGANVLT
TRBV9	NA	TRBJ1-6	ASSVGMDSPLH
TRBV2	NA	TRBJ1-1	ASRATKYTEAF
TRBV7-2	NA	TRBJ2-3	ASSLLGGTDTQY
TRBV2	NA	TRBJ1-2	ASNNEEGGYT
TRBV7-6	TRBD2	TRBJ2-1	ASRPALAGGYNEQF
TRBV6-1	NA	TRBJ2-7	ASSEWGPYEQY
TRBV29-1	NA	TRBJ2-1	SALTAGSMSNEQF
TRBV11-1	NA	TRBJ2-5	ASSLGQRQETQY
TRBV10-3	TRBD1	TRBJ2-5	AIRDRGETQY
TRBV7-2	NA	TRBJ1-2	ASSSYRGAGYT
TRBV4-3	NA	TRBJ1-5	ASSQVLRGQPQH
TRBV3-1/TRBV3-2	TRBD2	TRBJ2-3	ASSQVAGGGKDTQY
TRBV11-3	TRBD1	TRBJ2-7	ASSRDGTASYEQY